These 27 T cell receptor beta chains share one sample of origin, sequenced in a study of patients and donors after allogeneic stem cell transplantation. One entry per CDR3 protein, called by TCRdb with MiXCR from the RT-PCR reads. The data hold about 110,000 distinct CDR3 sequences, with less than 45% observed a single time. Source material: blood, either unsorted or a sorted T cell fraction (not recorded which). These receptors all come from a human donor who was either an allogeneic HSCT recipient or a stem cell or donor lymphocyte infusion donor (not recorded which). It is not recorded whose cells these are; they may come from a transplant donor.

V and J are TRBV12-3 or TRBV12-4 and TRBJ1-2, with a possible D match to TRBD1 (5 bases). V was clipped by 6 bases and J by 1 base, with 9 bases between them. This CDR3 has 13 amino acids. CDR3 region: CASRGDHNYGYTF. The CDR3 DNA follows: TGTGCCAGCAGGGGGGACCATAACTATGGCTACACCTTC.

The chain recombines TRBV10-3 with TRBJ1-5; 10 bases align to TRBD1. CDR1 ENHRY and CDR2 SYGVKD come from the germline V gene. The V gene end was trimmed by 6 bases and the J gene end by 4 bases; junction bases not matched to a gene: 3. There are 14 residues in the CDR3. The CDR3 DNA is TGTGCCATCAGCGGACAGGGGGAGAATCAGCCCCAGCATTTT. Translation: CAISGQGENQPQHF.

This clonotype was counted a few times. This chain uses TRBV27 with TRBJ1-6; a possible D gene is TRBD1 (6 bases). V gave up 4 bases and J gave up 5 bases, with 12 bases separating them. Germline V gives CDR1 MNHEY, CDR2 SMNVEV (reference sequence). The CDR3 length is 15 residues. The CDR3 protein is CASSSNQGNNSPLHF. Here the CDR3 DNA reads TGTGCCAGCAGTTCAAATCAGGGGAATAATTCACCCCTCCACTTT.

The chain links TRBV5-6 to TRBJ2-7; TRBD1 agrees at 9 bases. V lost 7 bases, J lost 3 bases, and 8 bases stayed unmatched. The CDR3 runs 14 residues. Germline values: CDR1 SGHDT, CDR2 YYEEEE. CDR3 DNA sequence: TGTGCCAGCGAAACCGGGACAGGGTTCTACGAGCAGTACTTC. This translates into CASETGTGFYEQYF. Complete variable domain (other parts from reference TRBV5-6 and TRBJ2-7): DAGVTQSPTHLIKTRGQQVTLRCSPKSGHDTVSWYQQALGQGPQFIFQYYEEEERQRGNFPDRFSGHQFPNYSSELNVNALLLGDSALYLCASETGTGFYEQYFGPGTRLTVT.

This clonotype was detected a few times. V is TRBV6-2 or TRBV6-3 and J is TRBJ1-1; D might be TRBD1 (6 bases). The germline CDR1 and CDR2 sequences are MNHEY and SVGEGT. CDR3 length: 15 residues. Trimming pared 0 bases from V and 6 bases from J, leaving 14 bases between. The CDR3: CASSYSSRGTPEAFF. The CDR3 nucleotides are TGTGCCAGCAGTTACTCGAGCAGGGGAACCCCTGAAGCTTTCTTT.

The chain carries TRBV20-1 and TRBJ1-3; no firm D call. The V gene lost 2 bases and the J gene lost 4 bases, with 15 bases spanning the gap. The CDR3 runs 15 residues. Germline CDR1 and CDR2: DFQATT and SNEGSKA (reference sequence). DNA for the CDR3: TGCAGTGCTAGACAACCGGGCTTTCCCGGAAACACCATATATTTT. This gives the protein CSARQPGFPGNTIYF.

This clonotype was seen more than once but under ten times. This rearrangement joins TRBV15 to TRBJ2-3; D may be TRBD2 (6 bases). The CDR3 extends over 16 amino acids. V was trimmed by 0 bases and J by 0 bases, leaving 10 bases between them. Germline V gene data show CDR1 as LNHNV and CDR2 as YYDKDF (reference sequence). CDR3 nucleotides: TGTGCCACCAGCAGAGATGCGGGACCCAGCACAGATACGCAGTATTTT. Amino acid sequence: CATSRDAGPSTDTQYF.

The genes are TRBV7-9 and TRBJ2-1; TRBD2 aligns across 7 bases. With V trimmed by 8 bases and J by 10 bases, 17 bases remained unmatched. The germline V gene has CDR1 SEHNR and CDR2 FQNEAQ (reference sequence). This CDR3 spans 15 amino acids. The CDR3, as DNA: TGTGCCAGCCGCCCGACGGGGGAGGGCCTCAGGGAGCAGTTCTTC. Translation gives CASRPTGEGLREQFF.

CDR3 sequence reads: CSARKQGATEAFF. The CDR3 DNA sequence: TGCAGTGCTAGAAAACAGGGAGCCACTGAAGCTTTCTTT. This chain uses TRBV20-1 with TRBJ1-1; tentatively, D is TRBD1 (6 bases). This CDR3 is 13 amino acids long. V dropped 2 bases and J dropped 4 bases, with 11 bases sitting between them. The germline V gene has CDR1 DFQATT and CDR2 SNEGSKA (reference sequence).

The rearrangement joins TRBV29-1 to TRBJ2-1; 8 bases line up with TRBD2. With 5 bases clipped from V and 0 bases from J, the junction kept 3 bases outside the gene matches. Germline CDR1 is SQVTM and CDR2 is ANQGSEA. The CDR3 covers 14 residues. The CDR3 DNA reads TGCAGCGTTACCAGCGGGAGCTCCTACAATGAGCAGTTCTTC. This encodes CSVTSGSSYNEQFF.

This clonotype was detected only a few times. The chain is built from TRBV12-3 or TRBV12-4 and TRBJ1-5, with D possibly matching TRBD1 (5 bases). The CDR3 covers 15 residues. V was shortened by 5 bases and J by 2 bases, with 13 bases between the two germline ends. The DNA of the CDR3 is TGTGCCAGCAGTGTACTGGGGCGGGGCAATCAGCCCCAGCATTTT. This translates into CASSVLGRGNQPQHF.

This clonotype turned up a few times. The chain is built from TRBV12-3 or TRBV12-4 and TRBJ2-3, with a tentative D call TRBD1 (6 bases). The CDR3 consists of 14 residues. V lost 2 bases and J lost 4, with 10 bases in between. CDR3 sequence reads: CASSLPEGADTQYF. The CDR3 DNA follows: TGTGCCAGCAGTTTACCTGAGGGGGCAGATACGCAGTATTTT.

This clonotype showed up just a few times. The chain uses TRBV4-2 and TRBJ1-1; 7 nucleotides line up with TRBD1. The length of the CDR3 is 11 residues. Germline CDR1 reads LGHNA; CDR2 reads YNFKEQ. J lost 11 bases, V lost 3 bases, and 3 bases had no gene match. The CDR3 spells CASSQGQFAFF. CDR3 DNA sequence: TGTGCCAGCAGCCAGGGACAGTTCGCTTTCTTT.

The chain is built from TRBV5-1 and TRBJ2-2; 7 bases line up with TRBD2. J gave up 4 bases and V 1 base, and 4 bases lay outside the gene matches. Germline CDR1 and CDR2: SGHRS and YFSETQ. CDR3 size: 15 residues. This CDR3 reads CASSLRRETTGELFF. CDR3 sequence (DNA): TGCGCCAGCAGCTTGAGGCGGGAGACCACCGGGGAGCTGTTTTTT. The variable domain in full, with the rest retrieved from reference TRBV5-1 and TRBJ2-2, is KAGVTQTPRYLIKTRGQQVTLSCSPISGHRSVSWYQQTPGQGLQFLFEYFSETQRNKGNFPGRFSGRQFSNSRSEMNVSTLELGDSALYLCASSLRRETTGELFFGEGSRLTVL.

CDR3 DNA sequence: TGTGCCAGCAGCCAGGGACAGCGGGATCAGCCCCAGCATTTT. Translating it yields CASSQGQRDQPQHF. The rearrangement links TRBV7-2 to TRBJ1-5; 7 bases match TRBD1. Per germline, CDR1 SGHTA and CDR2 FQGNSA. This CDR3 region has 14 residues. The ends lost 5 bases at V and 5 bases at J; junction bases unmatched: 6.

This clonotype turned up a few times. This chain uses TRBV24-1 with TRBJ1-2; D perhaps matches TRBD1 (5 bases). Germline V CDR1 and CDR2: KGHDR, SFDVKD. Trimming stripped 3 bases from V and 6 bases from J, with 7 bases between. CDR3 size: 12 residues. DNA of the CDR3: TGTGCCACCAGTGATGGGACGGATGGCTACACCTTC. Its protein product is CATSDGTDGYTF.

This sequence joins TRBV27 and TRBJ2-5, with D perhaps TRBD1 (6 bases). The length of the CDR3 is 13 residues. Germline CDR1 reads MNHEY; CDR2 reads SMNVEV (reference sequence). V shed 6 bases and J shed 2 bases, with 10 bases lying between them. CDR3 DNA: TGTGCCAGCAGGCGCAGGGGACAAGAGACCCAGTACTTC. Protein: CASRRRGQETQYF.

The chain uses TRBV7-2 and TRBJ2-2, with unresolved D. V lost 0 bases and J lost 8, with 13 bases in between. Germline assignment: CDR1 SGHTA and CDR2 FQGNSA. This CDR3 is built from 15 residues. The CDR3 loop reads CASSLAPLTLGELFF. The DNA of the CDR3 is TGTGCCAGCAGCTTAGCGCCATTGACACTTGGGGAGCTGTTTTTT.

In DNA, the CDR3 is TGTGCCAGCAGTGATGGACAGGGGTATTCACCCCTCCACTTT. Encoded protein: CASSDGQGYSPLHF. V and J are TRBV2 and TRBJ1-6; the match to TRBD1 covers 9 bases. The CDR3 totals 14 residues. Germline-derived CDR1 and CDR2 are SNHLY and FYNNEI. J gave up 8 bases and V 3 bases, and 2 bases lay outside the gene matches.

In its sample, this clonotype was seen many times. The V call is TRBV12-3 or TRBV12-4, the J call TRBJ1-5; D ambiguous. Trimming took 9 bases from V and 2 from J, leaving 14 bases between them. This CDR3 region has 14 residues. As DNA, the CDR3 is TGTGCCAGTTGTGGCCTTAAGGGCAATCAGCCCCAGCATTTT. The encoded protein is CASCGLKGNQPQHF.

The chain joins TRBV7-2 to TRBJ2-1; D unresolved. The CDR3 covers 15 residues. The germline CDR1 and CDR2 sequences are SGHTA and FQGNSA. With 4 bases removed from V and 4 bases from J, the gap between germline ends came to 14 bases. CDR3 in amino acids: CASSSSSFLYNEQFF. The CDR3 nucleotides read TGTGCCAGCAGCTCCTCCTCCTTTCTATACAATGAGCAGTTCTTC.

The chain is built from TRBV29-1 and TRBJ2-7; D unresolved. Trimming took 6 bases from V and 6 from J, leaving 21 bases between them. The CDR3 has 14 residues. The germline CDR1 and CDR2 sequences are SQVTM and ANQGSEA. The CDR3 loop reads CSVLSPDPRTEQYF. For the CDR3, the DNA is TGCAGCGTCCTCTCGCCAGACCCAAGGACCGAGCAGTACTTC.

The V call is TRBV5-6, the J call TRBJ1-4; D remains unclear. V gave up 4 bases and J gave up 7 bases, with 14 bases separating them. Per germline, CDR1 SGHDT and CDR2 YYEEEE. This CDR3 has 14 amino acids. CDR3 in amino acids: CASSPKGLTEKLFF. As DNA, the CDR3 is TGTGCCAGCAGCCCTAAAGGACTGACTGAAAAACTGTTTTTT.

The chain links TRBV20-1 to TRBJ1-2; weak D call: TRBD1 (5 bases). V was clipped by 0 bases and J by 6 bases, with 8 bases between them. The CDR3 is 12 residues long. In germline, CDR1 is DFQATT, CDR2 SNEGSKA (reference sequence). CDR3: CSARDIRDGYTF. The CDR3 DNA is TGCAGTGCTAGAGATATCAGGGATGGCTACACCTTC.

The chain joins TRBV9 to TRBJ2-2; D possibly corresponds to TRBD1 (6 bases). Trimming removed 4 bases from V and 6 bases from J, with 13 bases in between. Germline V CDR1 and CDR2: SGDLS, YYNGEE. The CDR3 covers 14 residues. CDR3 bases: TGTGCCAGCAGCTCTACAGGGCTCGCCGGGGAGCTGTTTTTT. It is translated as CASSSTGLAGELFF.

This clonotype turned up a few times. The chain has TRBV18 and TRBJ2-5; D may match TRBD1 or TRBD2 (5 bases each). This CDR3 contains 13 residues. Deletions cut 2 bases from V and 5 bases from J, with 9 bases between. Germline CDR1 is KGHSH and CDR2 is LQKENI. The CDR3 sequence is CASSPGGGETQYF. The CDR3 DNA is TGTGCCAGCTCACCAGGGGGTGGTGAGACCCAGTACTTC. The whole variable domain, filled in from reference TRBV18 and TRBJ2-5, reads NAGVMQNPRHLVRRRGQEARLRCSPMKGHSHVYWYRQLPEEGLKFMVYLQKENIIDESGMPKERFSAEFPKEGPSILRIQQVVRGDSAAYFCASSPGGGETQYFGPGTRLLVL.

The chain recombines TRBV12-3 or TRBV12-4 with TRBJ1-1; TRBD1 is a possible D gene (6 bases). Trimming took off 6 bases at V and 7 bases at J, with 9 bases between the two ends. The CDR3 extends over 11 amino acids. The CDR3 DNA reads TGTGCCAGCAGCCGGACAGATGAAGCTTTCTTT. The encoded protein is CASSRTDEAFF.